The rows below give T cell receptor beta chains drawn from one sample of a study of T cell repertoires in cytomegalovirus infection. Each CDR3 protein is one row after TCRdb ran MiXCR on the reads. The sample shows 150,000 to 180,000 distinct CDR3 sequences, around 24% of them seen only once. The specimen was PBMCs. These TCRs come from a human donor in good health (CMV status not recorded). Some clones in this sample may be carry-over from other donors' samples. Both conserved end residues are part of each CDR3. D genes are given only for firm matches. Part of the rows lack a size; the others show once, few, many or a class for expanded clones.

j_call | d_call | clone_size | v_call | cdr3_length | cdr3_aa | cdr3_nt
TRBJ2-5 | NA | many | TRBV12-3/TRBV12-4 | 12 | CASSLIQETQYF | TGTGCCAGCAGTTTGATCCAAGAGACCCAGTACTTC
TRBJ2-3 | TRBD1 | few | TRBV7-8 | 15 | CASSQQGAGSDTQYF | TGTGCCAGCAGCCAACAGGGGGCTGGGTCAGATACGCAGTATTTT
TRBJ2-3 | NA | NA | TRBV7-8 | 15 | CASSLAQTSLDTQYF | TGTGCCAGCAGCTTAGCGCAGACTAGTTTGGATACGCAGTATTTT
TRBJ1-2 | NA | NA | TRBV4-1 | 14 | CASSLPDGNYGYTF | TGCGCCAGCAGCCTCCCCGACGGAAACTATGGCTACACCTTC
TRBJ2-6 | NA | few | TRBV12-3/TRBV12-4 | 13 | CASIDTGANVLTF | TGTGCCAGCATCGACACTGGGGCCAACGTCCTGACTTTC
TRBJ2-2 | NA | many | TRBV7-3 | 15 | CASRKGPSNTGELFF | TGTGCCAGCAGAAAGGGACCATCTAACACCGGGGAGCTGTTTTTT
TRBJ2-6 | TRBD1 | many | TRBV7-2 | 18 | CASSIRDRGGSGANVLTF | TGTGCCAGCAGCATTAGGGACAGGGGCGGCTCTGGGGCCAACGTCCTGACTTTC
TRBJ1-1 | NA | NA | TRBV28 | 13 | CASTEGGSTEAFF | TGTGCCAGCACGGAAGGGGGTAGCACTGAAGCTTTCTTT
TRBJ1-1 | NA | NA | TRBV25-1 | 17 | CASSDIPLGTPNTEAFF | TGTGCCAGCAGTGATATCCCTCTTGGGACGCCGAACACTGAAGCTTTCTTT
TRBJ2-5 | NA | NA | TRBV20-1 | 13 | CSAIGGRGETQYF | TGCAGTGCTATTGGGGGGCGAGGGGAGACCCAGTACTTC
TRBJ1-3 | NA | many | TRBV6-6 | 14 | CASRDGGSGNTIYF | TGTGCCAGCAGGGACGGCGGCTCTGGAAACACCATATATTTT
TRBJ1-1 | NA | NA | TRBV30 | 13 | CAWRPTRNTEAFF | TGTGCCTGGAGACCCACTCGGAACACTGAAGCTTTCTTT
TRBJ1-1 | NA | NA | TRBV29-1 | 13 | CSADSSGNTEAFF | TGCAGCGCCGACAGTTCAGGGAACACTGAAGCTTTCTTT
TRBJ2-7 | TRBD2 | few | TRBV6-2/TRBV6-3 | 15 | CASSYGTSEIYEQYF | TGTGCCAGCAGTTACGGGACTAGCGAAATATACGAGCAGTACTTC
TRBJ2-5 | TRBD2 | NA | TRBV12-3/TRBV12-4 | 17 | CASSPRTSGKGGETQYF | TGTGCCAGCAGCCCTAGGACTAGCGGGAAAGGGGGAGAGACCCAGTACTTC
TRBJ1-1 | TRBD1 | many | TRBV6-1 | 16 | CASSVWDRGPNTEAFF | TGTGCCAGCAGTGTATGGGACAGGGGTCCGAACACTGAAGCTTTCTTT
TRBJ2-7 | NA | few | TRBV6-5 | 14 | CASSYSRTAYEQYF | TGTGCCAGCAGTTACTCGAGGACAGCCTACGAGCAGTACTTC
TRBJ1-1 | NA | NA | TRBV18 | 13 | CASSERLGTEAFF | TGTGCCAGCTCAGAACGACTGGGCACTGAAGCTTTCTTT
TRBJ2-3 | NA | NA | TRBV7-2 | 12 | CASSAPTDTQYF | TGTGCCAGCAGCGCGCCTACAGATACGCAGTATTTT
TRBJ2-6 | NA | many | TRBV7-3 | 15 | CASSLRHGGANVLTF | TGTGCCAGCAGCTTAAGACATGGTGGGGCCAACGTCCTGACTTTC
TRBJ1-2 | NA | NA | TRBV24-1 | 12 | CATSDHNYGYTF | TGTGCCACCAGTGATCATAACTATGGCTACACCTTC
TRBJ2-1 | NA | many | TRBV7-3 | 14 | CASSFEAAESEQFF | TGTGCCAGCAGCTTTGAGGCGGCGGAGAGTGAGCAGTTCTTC
TRBJ1-1 | NA | NA | TRBV18 | 11 | CASSPLSEAFF | TGTGCCAGCTCACCCTTATCTGAAGCTTTCTTT
TRBJ2-7 | NA | NA | TRBV28 | 12 | CASSFSNYEQYF | TGTGCCAGCAGTTTCAGCAACTACGAGCAGTACTTC
TRBJ2-3 | TRBD2 | NA | TRBV20-1 | 15 | CSARVSGSRADTQYF | TGCAGTGCTAGGGTTAGCGGGAGCCGGGCAGATACGCAGTATTTT
TRBJ2-3 | TRBD2 | many | TRBV6-5 | 15 | CASSYGGGGTDTQYF | TGTGCCAGCAGTTACGGCGGGGGGGGCACAGATACGCAGTATTTT